The following is a TCR beta chain sequence with its context. In this sample, this clonotype turned up a few times. Which antigen it targets is not known. Qualities for individual bases were not recorded, and no much larger clone is one base off. TCR beta repertoires were profiled from peripheral blood of about a dozen young patients with multiple sclerosis to demonstrate the VDJtools post-analysis software. Multiple sclerosis patients were children and adolescents aged 6 to 15 years. The CDR3, from cysteine to phenylalanine, totals 12 residues. The retained sequence is limited to the CDR3, 36 bases, with the frame set at the first base. V loses 3 bases of germline sequence and J loses 9 bases, and the interval between the two ends is 12 bases. The record originates from a study of post-analysis software for immune sequencing data (dated by TCRdb to the mid-2010s). In terms of the full investigation: Relapsing-remitting, secondary progressive and progressive-relapsing multiple sclerosis were recorded as disease courses, and subtype annotation was lacking for some patients. Patient repertoires were compared against about a dozen previously published healthy control repertoires from donors aged about 6 to 27 years. A subset of samples was prepared in parallel using single-end sample barcoding, then pooled and co-amplified after Illumina adapter ligation.

Study-wide findings and limitations: Compared with controls, multiple sclerosis patients had significantly lower normalized Chao1 diversity, a finding suggesting substantial peripheral T-cell clonal expansion. Patients showed significantly higher frequencies than controls for about 5 TRBV segments, among them TRBV5-6, TRBV5-1 and TRBV20-1. When samples were clustered directly using the F measure, samples prepared in the same batch co-clustered strongly, which prompted a batch-effect correction. The multiple sclerosis patient group was slightly younger than the control group.

Library prep was done by PCR. TCRdb shows the sequencer as Illumina HiSeq 2500. To reduce PCR and sequencing biases, unique molecular identifiers were incorporated into the TCR beta cDNA libraries. Roughly 500,000 cDNA molecules were obtained for every 1 to 10 million input T cells, so each molecule roughly corresponded to one T cell. Patient libraries were prepared and sequenced with the same protocol used for the earlier healthy control dataset. Within a given batch, samples were prepared together, multiplexed and sequenced on the same HiSeq lane. The published analysis was carried out like this. Raw barcoded reads were processed with MIGEC, and single-read molecular identifier groups were discarded before consensus assembly and CDR3 extraction. VDJtools was used for post-analysis of the clonotype tables, and diversity was normalized by down-sampling every dataset to the size of the smallest sample. To correct batch-related cross-sample contamination, repertoire overlap clustering matched CDR3 amino acid sequences but not nucleotide sequences. Starting from the raw public reads, TCRdb applied fastp trimming at Q25, assembled clones with MiXCR and retained in-frame beta chains. Rows merge per CDR3 protein into single entries with the most common DNA and genes. Clone size and V and J calls follow TCRdb, not the original study. For this sample there are 750,000 to 950,000 distinct CDR3 sequences; 35% to 55% appear just once. The ten largest clones capture 4.9% of the sample.

Recombination joined TRBV12-3 or TRBV12-4 with TRBJ2-7, with the D gene too uncertain to name. The receptor was isolated from a girl aged 5 to 17 with multiple sclerosis. Input material: blood. The CDR3 protein: CASSFGWAGQYF. The DNA sequence reads TGTGCCAGCAGTTTTGGCTGGGCCGGGCAGTACTTC.